Below, 19 T cell receptor beta chains from the same sample are listed, as sequenced in a study of CD8 T cells in Susac syndrome. The RNA, 0.5 to 1 ug, was put through reverse transcription using random hexamers. Using its own MiXCR run on the immunoSEQ multiplex PCR reads, TCRdb lists one record per CDR3 protein. The table shows 95,000 to 150,000 distinct CDR3 sequences, with about 94% occurring only once. What was sequenced was CD8+ T cells from PBMCs. The receptors shown here come from a human donor with Susac syndrome.

V gene TRBV2 combines with J gene TRBJ2-2; TRBD2 matches 8 bases. Germline CDR1 SNHLY, CDR2 FYNNEI. The CDR3 has 17 residues. V lost 4 bases, J lost 5 bases, and 12 bases stayed unmatched. CDR3 in amino acids: CASSGDPAGVPTGELFF. In DNA form, the CDR3 reads TGTGCCAGCAGTGGAGACCCAGCGGGGGTCCCTACCGGGGAGCTGTTTTTT.

This clonotype was seen just once. The chain combines TRBV7-9 with TRBJ1-2, with 8 bases fitting TRBD1. Germline V gene lookup returns CDR1 SEHNR and CDR2 FQNEAQ (reference sequence). J was trimmed by 3 bases and V by 2 bases; bases with no gene match: 5. The CDR3 contains 15 residues. Here the CDR3 DNA reads TGTGCCAGCAGCTTAACTCAGGGGGCTTACTATGGCTACACCTTC. Protein sequence: CASSLTQGAYYGYTF. The full variable domain, its missing parts supplied by reference TRBV7-9 and TRBJ1-2, is DTGVSQNPRHKITKRGQNVTFRCDPISEHNRLYWYRQTLGQGPEFLTYFQNEAQLEKSRLLSDRFSAERPKGSFSTLEIQRTEQGDSAMYLCASSLTQGAYYGYTFGSGTRLTVV.

This rearrangement joins TRBV24-1 to TRBJ2-2; the D gene is possibly TRBD1 (5 bases). CDR3 length: 14 residues. V dropped 5 bases and J dropped 5 bases, with 11 bases sitting between them. Germline assignment: CDR1 KGHDR and CDR2 SFDVKD. CDR3 in amino acids: CATSVFRDTGELFF. The CDR3 coding sequence is TGTGCCACCAGTGTATTCAGGGATACCGGGGAGCTGTTTTTT.

This rearrangement joins TRBV7-9 to TRBJ2-4; D ambiguous. The CDR3 is made up of 15 amino acids. CDR1 and CDR2 (germline): SEHNR, FQNEAQ (reference sequence). Trimming removed 0 bases from V and 0 bases from J, with 6 bases in between. CDR3 region: CASSLAQSAKNIQYF. Written as DNA, the CDR3 is TGTGCCAGCAGCTTAGCACAGTCAGCCAAAAACATTCAGTACTTC.

The chain employs TRBV29-1 and TRBJ2-1; D gene unclear. V was pared by 0 bases and J by 4 bases, with 7 bases between. The CDR3 has 13 residues. CDR1 and CDR2 (germline): SQVTM, ANQGSEA. The CDR3 sequence is CSVEDPLYNEQFF. CDR3 nucleotide sequence: TGCAGCGTTGAAGATCCCCTTTACAATGAGCAGTTCTTC.

The CDR3 DNA is TGTGCCAGCAGTTCCGACCAGTGGGGGCAAAGGGTCGGGGAGCTGTTTTTT. Protein product: CASSSDQWGQRVGELFF. J is TRBJ2-2 and V is TRBV28, with a weak D call TRBD1 (6 bases). CDR3 length: 17 amino acids. CDR1 MDHEN and CDR2 SYDVKM come from the germline V gene. V was pared by 4 bases and J by 7 bases, with 22 bases between.

The chain uses TRBV5-1 and TRBJ2-7; D gene ambiguous. With 1 base removed from V and 2 bases from J, the gap between germline ends came to 13 bases. The CDR3 loop spans 15 amino acids. Germline CDR1 SGHRS, CDR2 YFSETQ. The CDR3 spells CASSLYPGTTYEQYF. The CDR3, as DNA: TGCGCCAGCAGCTTGTACCCAGGCACCACCTACGAGCAGTACTTC.

This clonotype has only one observation. The rearrangement links TRBV3-1 to TRBJ1-2; weak D call: TRBD1 (5 bases). With 0 bases removed from V and 1 base from J, the gap between germline ends came to 9 bases. This CDR3 is built from 15 residues. Per germline, CDR1 LGHDT and CDR2 YNNKEL (reference sequence). CDR3: CASSQDPGLNYGYTF. The CDR3 DNA is TGTGCCAGCAGCCAAGATCCAGGGCTTAACTATGGCTACACCTTC.

V is TRBV20-1 and J is TRBJ1-2; TRBD1 aligns across 9 bases. Germline lookup yields CDR1 DFQATT and CDR2 SNEGSKA (reference sequence). The CDR3 totals 14 residues. Trimming cost V 5 bases and J 4 bases; bases outside gene matches: 8. CDR3 protein: CSAEPGQGSYGYTF. In DNA, the CDR3 is TGCAGTGCTGAACCGGGACAGGGCAGCTATGGCTACACCTTC.

This clonotype was detected once. The chain carries TRBV5-4 and TRBJ1-2; D may be TRBD1 (6 bases). V dropped 0 bases and J dropped 5 bases, with 14 bases sitting between them. The length of the CDR3 is 15 residues. Germline V gene data show CDR1 as SGHNT and CDR2 as YYREEE (reference sequence). The CDR3 reads CASSLASGATYGYTF. CDR3 in DNA: TGTGCCAGCAGCTTGGCGTCAGGGGCCACTTATGGCTACACCTTC.

The V gene is TRBV29-1, the J gene TRBJ2-5, with 10 bases aligning to TRBD1. With V trimmed by 7 bases and J by 7 bases, 6 bases remained unmatched. CDR3 size: 12 residues. Germline assignment: CDR1 SQVTM and CDR2 ANQGSEA. In DNA, the CDR3 is TGCAGCGGGACAGGGGGTAATGGGACCCAGTACTTC. Its translation is CSGTGGNGTQYF.

The chain links TRBV3-1 to TRBJ2-7, with TRBD2 as a possible D gene (5 bases). The CDR3 loop spans 15 amino acids. The germline V gene encodes CDR1 LGHDT and CDR2 YNNKEL (reference sequence). The V end was cut by 0 bases, the J end by 5 bases, with 14 bases between. The DNA for the CDR3 is TGTGCCAGCAGCCAAGACTACGGGGATAACGACGAGCAGTACTTC. This gives the protein CASSQDYGDNDEQYF.

This chain connects TRBV15 to TRBJ2-5; possible D gene TRBD1, 6 bases. Trimming left V 0 bases short and J 2 bases short, with 10 bases between. CDR1 and CDR2 (germline): LNHNV, YYDKDF (reference sequence). This CDR3 spans 15 amino acids. The chain's CDR3 is CATSRDRGLQETQYF. The CDR3, as DNA: TGTGCCACCAGCAGAGACAGGGGCCTTCAAGAGACCCAGTACTTC.

The chain employs TRBV15 and TRBJ2-7, with unresolved D. The germline V gene has CDR1 LNHNV and CDR2 YYDKDF (reference sequence). The V gene lost 4 bases and the J gene lost 0 bases, with 10 bases spanning the gap. CDR3 size: 14 residues. This chain's CDR3 is CATSTPDPSYEQYF. The CDR3 DNA follows: TGTGCCACCAGCACCCCAGACCCCTCCTACGAGCAGTACTTC.

The table lists this clonotype with a count of one. The rearrangement joins TRBV4-1 to TRBJ1-2, with a weak D call TRBD1 (6 bases). The V gene lost 1 base and the J gene lost 7 bases, with 19 bases spanning the gap. The CDR3 has 16 amino acids. In germline, CDR1 is MGHRA, CDR2 YSYEKL. The CDR3 is CASSQGTDLVVSGYTF. Here the CDR3 DNA reads TGCGCCAGCAGCCAAGGGACAGACTTAGTGGTATCTGGCTACACCTTC.

The chain combines TRBV23-1 with TRBJ2-1; no clear D. TRBV23-1 is an open reading frame, and its role is uncertain. V lost 4 bases and J 0 bases, leaving 10 bases between the germline ends. This CDR3 is built from 15 residues. For the CDR3, the DNA is TGCGCCAGCAGTCCAGACTCGAGCTCCTACAATGAGCAGTTCTTC. It codes for CASSPDSSSYNEQFF.

This rearrangement joins TRBV9 to TRBJ2-3; D may correspond to TRBD1 or TRBD2 (6 bases each). Per the germline V gene, CDR1 is SGDLS and CDR2 is YYNGEE. Between the trimmed V and J ends, which lost 4 bases and 2 bases, there was a span of 14 bases. The CDR3 runs 15 residues. As DNA, the CDR3 is TGTGCCAGCAGCCAGGAGGGGACATACACAGATACGCAGTATTTT. It is translated as CASSQEGTYTDTQYF.

The V and J genes are TRBV20-1 and TRBJ2-5; D is ambiguous. The CDR3 loop spans 14 amino acids. Germline V gene lookup returns CDR1 DFQATT and CDR2 SNEGSKA (reference sequence). V lost 6 bases and J lost 2, with 16 bases in between. CDR3 in amino acids: CSADRPPRQETQYF. The CDR3 DNA is TGCAGTGCGGACCGGCCCCCAAGGCAAGAGACCCAGTACTTC.

The rearrangement joins TRBV29-1 to TRBJ2-5; D possibly corresponds to TRBD2 (6 bases). The CDR3 contains 11 residues. The germline V gene encodes CDR1 SQVTM and CDR2 ANQGSEA. The CDR3 is CSHGGYETQYF. The CDR3 DNA follows: TGCAGTCATGGAGGGTATGAGACCCAGTACTTC.